This TCR beta chain was identified in a study of blood T cells in healthy people across ages. Study-wide results and limits: Lack of knowledge of donor CMV status possibly confounded expanded clonotype changes. Naive CD4+ cell counts and diversity both ran higher in long-lived than in aged donors.

A note on this clonotype: What it binds is unknown.

CDR3 length: 15 residues. CDR1 is SGHTA, CDR2 FQGNSA, per germline. V lost 7 bases to trimming and J lost 8 bases; unmatched junction nucleotides: 13. Sample-barcoded 5' priming and a J-beta primer mix drove a second PCR of about 7 to 11 cycles. Each sample provided no less than 2.5 million CDR3-containing paired-end reads. TCRdb passed the 5' RACE reads through MiXCR, listing each CDR3 protein once. The data hold 660,000 or so distinct CDR3 sequences, with 45% to 65% observed a single time. Total RNA, at least 5.5 micrograms per sample, came from PBMCs. This sequence was found in a man in his 60s in good health. Sequencing was performed on blood. The J gene is TRBJ2-3, the V gene TRBV7-2; the match to TRBD1 covers 9 bases. Here the CDR3 DNA reads TGTGCCAGCATCTCCGTCCGGGACAGGGTAGGTACGCAGTATTTT. This translates into CASISVRDRVGTQYF. The full variable domain, in which reference TRBV7-2 and TRBJ2-3 provide the parts outside the CDR3, is GAGVSQSPSNKVTEKGKDVELRCDPISGHTALYWYRQSLGQGLEFLIYFQGNSAPDKSGLPSDRFSAERTGGSVSTLTIQRTQQEDSAVYLCASISVRDRVGTQYFGPGTRLTVL.